The 27 T cell receptor beta chains in this list originate from one sample, sequenced in a study of OX40 agonist ivuxolimab in advanced cancers. Clones were sequenced by immunoSEQ multiplex PCR, and TCRdb holds only the in-frame ones, with some missing. The repertoire includes approximately 52,000 clones, around 87% of them detected once, and 12% sits in the top ten. Sequences were derived from CD4+ or CD8+ T cells sorted from blood, sampled in a trial of the OX40 agonist ivuxolimab. The receptors come from an adult with an advanced solid tumor such as melanoma, head and neck, liver or kidney cancer.

There are a few counts of this clone. The gene calls are TRBV7-2 and TRBJ2-5; no definite D call. The V end lost 3 bases, the J end lost 5 bases, and 4 bases lay between the germline ends. This CDR3 is built from 11 residues. In germline, CDR1 is SGHTA, CDR2 FQGNSA. CDR3 nucleotide sequence: TGTGCCAGCAGCTTGGTGGAGACCCAGTACTTC. Its translation is CASSLVETQYF.

On this clone itself: A read error is likely, as this CDR3 ends without the conserved phenylalanine or tryptophan. The chain is built from TRBV2 and TRBJ1-6, with D maybe TRBD1 (6 bases). From germline, CDR1 is SNHLY and CDR2 FYNNEI. This CDR3 spans 16 amino acids. V was pared by 6 bases and J by 0 bases, with 12 bases between. The CDR3 DNA sequence: TGTGCCAGCAGCAGGACAGTTAGCTCCTATAATTCACCCCTCCACCTT. Translation gives CASSRTVSSYNSPLHL.

There are a few counts of this clone. This chain uses TRBV13 with TRBJ2-1; 10 nucleotides align to TRBD1. V was clipped by 5 bases and J by 8 bases; unmatched bases: 9. The CDR3 runs to 15 residues. The germline CDR1 and CDR2 sequences are PRHDT and FYEKMQ (reference sequence). The CDR3 spells CASSPIGGTGDEQFF. The CDR3 DNA follows: TGTGCCAGCAGCCCAATCGGGGGGACAGGGGATGAGCAGTTCTTC.

In DNA form, the CDR3 reads TGTGCCAGCAGCTCCCACCTCCGGTGGAATGAGCAGTTCTTC. Translation gives CASSSHLRWNEQFF. This sequence joins TRBV7-9 and TRBJ2-1; D is unresolved. The ends were cut back, 4 bases at V and 7 bases at J, with 14 bases in the middle. Germline lookup yields CDR1 SEHNR and CDR2 FQNEAQ (reference sequence). This CDR3 has 14 amino acids.

In nucleotides, the CDR3 is TGTGCCAGTAGTATAGATCCCGCGGCGACCGGGGAGCTGTTTTTT. It is translated as CASSIDPAATGELFF. V and J are TRBV19 and TRBJ2-2; D remains ambiguous. The CDR3 has 15 amino acids. V lost 0 bases, J lost 5 bases, and 10 bases lay in between. Germline-derived CDR1 and CDR2 are LNHDA and SQIVND (reference sequence).

The V and J genes are TRBV5-8 and TRBJ1-5; 9 bases fit TRBD1. Losses at the gene ends were 4 bases for V and 2 bases for J; bases not matched to a gene: 4. The CDR3 is 15 amino acids. Germline-derived CDR1 and CDR2 are SGHTS and YDEGEE. In DNA, the CDR3 is TGTGCCAGCAGCACGGACAGGGGTGGCAATCAGCCCCAGCATTTT. Protein: CASSTDRGGNQPQHF. Combining the CDR3 with reference TRBV5-8 and TRBJ1-5 gives the whole variable domain EAGVTQSPTHLIKTRGQQATLRCSPISGHTSVYWYQQALGLGLQFLLWYDEGEERNRGNFPPRFSGRQFPNYSSELNVNALELEDSALYLCASSTDRGGNQPQHFGDGTRLSIL.

The CDR3 loop is CASSSHPSPGAEAFF. The CDR3 nucleotides are TGTGCCAGCAGTTCCCATCCCTCTCCGGGGGCTGAAGCTTTCTTT. The V gene is TRBV6-5, the J gene TRBJ1-1; D is perhaps TRBD1 (5 bases). Germline loops: CDR1 MNHEY, CDR2 SVGAGI. V dropped 4 bases and J dropped 6 bases, with 18 bases sitting between them. The CDR3 contains 15 residues.

This chain connects TRBV27 to TRBJ2-7, with D uncertain. The CDR3 loop spans 13 amino acids. In germline, CDR1 is MNHEY, CDR2 SMNVEV (reference sequence). Trimming removed 3 bases at V and 5 bases at J, with 11 bases between. CDR3 nucleotide sequence: TGTGCCAGCAGTTTTGGCCGTCCCAACGAGCAGTACTTC. It yields the protein CASSFGRPNEQYF.

For this clone: Since a much larger clone is just one base distant, this may be a read error. The J gene is TRBJ2-7, the V gene TRBV11-3; D is undetermined. This CDR3 contains 12 residues. Trimming took 0 bases from V and 4 from J, leaving 4 bases between them. Per the germline V gene, CDR1 is SGHNT and CDR2 is YENEEA. CDR3 sequence (DNA): TGTGCCAGCAGCTTAGATGGGTACGAGCAGTACTTC. Translating it yields CASSLDGYEQYF.

This sequence joins TRBV18 and TRBJ2-7; the match to TRBD1 covers 12 bases. Germline V lookup: CDR1 KGHSH, CDR2 LQKENI. The CDR3 consists of 15 residues. Trimming removed 8 bases from V and 3 bases from J; junction bases left unmatched: 8. The CDR3 loop is CASAGGTGGIYEQYF. Here the CDR3 DNA reads TGTGCCAGCGCGGGGGGGACAGGGGGCATCTACGAGCAGTACTTC.

The chain uses TRBV28 and TRBJ1-4, with 9 positions matching TRBD1. The CDR3 runs 14 residues. V lost 3 bases, J lost 8 bases, and 4 bases stayed unmatched. The germline V gene has CDR1 MDHEN and CDR2 SYDVKM. The CDR3 nucleotides are TGTGCCAGCAGTTTGCCGACAGGGGGGGAAAAACTGTTTTTT. Translated, it gives CASSLPTGGEKLFF.

This rearrangement joins TRBV28 to TRBJ2-4; D unclear. V was shortened by 5 bases and J by 0 bases, with 14 bases between the two germline ends. Germline lookup yields CDR1 MDHEN and CDR2 SYDVKM. The CDR3 has 16 residues. CDR3 residues: CASSPRTTIAKNIQYF. CDR3 sequence (DNA): TGTGCCAGCAGTCCCCGGACGACCATAGCCAAAAACATTCAGTACTTC. Using reference TRBV28 and TRBJ2-4 for the parts outside the CDR3, the full variable domain is DVKVTQSSRYLVKRTGEKVFLECVQDMDHENMFWYRQDPGLGLRLIYFSYDVKMKEKGDIPEGYSVSREKKERFSLILESASTNQTSMYLCASSPRTTIAKNIQYFGAGTRLSVL.

V usage is TRBV5-6 and J usage is TRBJ2-2, with TRBD2 as a possible D gene (6 bases). Germline V gene data show CDR1 as SGHDT and CDR2 as YYEEEE. V lost 4 bases and J 4 bases, leaving 11 bases between the germline ends. The CDR3 runs 14 residues. CDR3 bases: TGTGCCAGCAGCCTGGGACTTGGCACCGGGGAGCTGTTTTTT. Translated: CASSLGLGTGELFF.

The V call is TRBV5-5, the J call TRBJ1-4; D perhaps matches TRBD1 (5 bases). The CDR3 consists of 14 residues. Germline assignment: CDR1 SGHKS and CDR2 YYEKEE (reference sequence). Trimming pared 3 bases from V and 4 bases from J, leaving 10 bases between. The CDR3 here is CASSSGTGNEKLFF. For the CDR3, the DNA is TGTGCCAGCAGCTCAGGGACTGGTAATGAAAAACTGTTTTTT.

The V and J genes are TRBV27 and TRBJ1-5; D not resolved. CDR3 length equals 16 residues. The V end was cut by 8 bases, the J end by 2 bases, with 19 bases between. In germline, CDR1 is MNHEY, CDR2 SMNVEV (reference sequence). The CDR3 sequence: CASGPTDRTRNQPQHF. In DNA form, the CDR3 reads TGTGCCAGCGGTCCGACGGATCGAACCCGCAATCAGCCCCAGCATTTT.

This chain links TRBV5-4 with TRBJ2-7; TRBD1 is a possible D gene (6 bases). The germline V gene has CDR1 SGHNT and CDR2 YYREEE (reference sequence). This CDR3 region has 13 residues. The V gene lost 1 base and the J gene lost 4 bases, with 9 bases spanning the gap. CDR3 loop: CASSLQGQYEQYF. DNA of the CDR3: TGTGCCAGCAGCTTGCAGGGGCAGTACGAGCAGTACTTC.

The chain links TRBV27 to TRBJ2-7; a possible D gene is TRBD2 (5 bases). This CDR3 contains 15 residues. The V and J ends lost 2 bases and 4 bases respectively, with 15 bases between them. Germline values: CDR1 MNHEY, CDR2 SMNVEV (reference sequence). CDR3 amino acids: CASSLAEGLYYEQYF. The CDR3 coding sequence is TGTGCCAGCAGTTTAGCCGAGGGCCTCTATTACGAGCAGTACTTC.

This CDR3 is CASCSGAGELFF. DNA for the CDR3: TGTGCCAGCTGTAGCGGAGCCGGGGAGCTGTTTTTT. V usage is TRBV6-5 and J usage is TRBJ2-2, with TRBD2 as a possible D gene (6 bases). Looked up from germline, CDR1 is MNHEY and CDR2 is SVGAGI. V dropped 8 bases and J dropped 6 bases, with 10 bases sitting between them. The CDR3 extends over 12 amino acids.

The V gene is TRBV27, the J gene TRBJ2-7; D gene ambiguous. Germline assignment: CDR1 MNHEY and CDR2 SMNVEV (reference sequence). V was trimmed by 4 bases and J by 3 bases, leaving 13 bases between them. This CDR3 contains 14 residues. DNA of the CDR3: TGTGCCAGCAGTTCCGGATTAAGCCTCTACGAGCAGTACTTC. Its translation: CASSSGLSLYEQYF.

V gene TRBV6-6 combines with J gene TRBJ1-4; D is ambiguous. V was clipped by 0 bases and J by 6 bases, with 14 bases between them. Germline loops: CDR1 MNHNY, CDR2 SVGAGI (reference sequence). The CDR3 runs to 16 residues. The CDR3 sequence: CASSYSLGKNDEKLFF. The CDR3 nucleotides read TGTGCCAGCAGTTACTCTCTAGGGAAGAATGATGAAAAACTGTTTTTT.

This chain links TRBV10-3 with TRBJ1-3; D is undetermined. The CDR3 totals 16 residues. Germline lookup yields CDR1 ENHRY and CDR2 SYGVKD. The V and J ends lost 3 bases and 4 bases respectively, with 16 bases between them. CDR3 sequence reads: CAISDPDWTLGNTIYF. CDR3 bases: TGTGCCATCAGTGACCCCGATTGGACCTTAGGAAACACCATATATTTT.

This clone has more than one count but fewer than ten. The chain uses TRBV27 and TRBJ2-2; no clear D. Trimming removed 2 bases at V and 7 bases at J, with 11 bases between. The CDR3 sequence is 14 residues long. Germline assignment: CDR1 MNHEY and CDR2 SMNVEV (reference sequence). The chain's CDR3 is CASSLVSGSGELFF. The CDR3 bases are TGTGCCAGCAGTTTAGTTTCGGGTAGCGGGGAGCTGTTTTTT.

The chain combines TRBV6-6 with TRBJ1-3, with 7 positions matching TRBD1. V shed 5 bases, J shed 7 bases, and the junction held 8 bases outside the gene matches. This CDR3 is 14 amino acids long. CDR1 and CDR2 (germline): MNHNY, SVGAGI (reference sequence). CDR3 coding DNA: TGTGCCAGCAGTCTTAACAGGGGATGGAACACCATATATTTT. It specifies CASSLNRGWNTIYF.

The chain joins TRBV9 to TRBJ1-4; D is ambiguous. Trimming removed 4 bases from V and 8 bases from J, with 15 bases in between. Looked up from germline, CDR1 is SGDLS and CDR2 is YYNGEE. This CDR3 is 14 amino acids long. CDR3 amino acids: CASSSEGTPEKLFF. The DNA of the CDR3 is TGTGCCAGCAGCTCAGAAGGCACCCCCGAAAAACTGTTTTTT.

The chain combines TRBV6-6 with TRBJ1-5; 10 bases align to TRBD1. CDR1 is MNHNY, CDR2 SVGAGI, per germline (reference sequence). Losses at the gene ends were 7 bases for V and 7 bases for J; bases not matched to a gene: 7. CDR3 length: 14 residues. The CDR3 is CASNPGQGPQPQHF. CDR3 nucleotides: TGTGCCAGCAACCCGGGACAGGGGCCCCAGCCCCAGCATTTT.

This sequence joins TRBV15 and TRBJ2-7, with D tentatively TRBD1 or TRBD2 (6 bases each). The CDR3 spans 16 residues. Trimming removed 3 bases at V and 1 base at J, with 16 bases between. CDR1 LNHNV and CDR2 YYDKDF come from the germline V gene (reference sequence). The CDR3 nucleotides are TGTGCCACCAGCAGTCCTAGTGGGGGGCCTTCCTACGAGCAGTACTTC. This translates into CATSSPSGGPSYEQYF.

The CDR3 DNA reads TGTGCCAGCAGCGGACCGAGGGGGACAAGTAATGAAAAACTGTTTTTT. It translates to CASSGPRGTSNEKLFF. This chain links TRBV7-9 with TRBJ1-4; D possibly corresponds to TRBD1 (6 bases). This CDR3 has 16 amino acids. The V gene lost 5 bases and the J gene lost 4 bases, with 17 bases spanning the gap. Germline CDR1 is SEHNR and CDR2 is FQNEAQ (reference sequence).